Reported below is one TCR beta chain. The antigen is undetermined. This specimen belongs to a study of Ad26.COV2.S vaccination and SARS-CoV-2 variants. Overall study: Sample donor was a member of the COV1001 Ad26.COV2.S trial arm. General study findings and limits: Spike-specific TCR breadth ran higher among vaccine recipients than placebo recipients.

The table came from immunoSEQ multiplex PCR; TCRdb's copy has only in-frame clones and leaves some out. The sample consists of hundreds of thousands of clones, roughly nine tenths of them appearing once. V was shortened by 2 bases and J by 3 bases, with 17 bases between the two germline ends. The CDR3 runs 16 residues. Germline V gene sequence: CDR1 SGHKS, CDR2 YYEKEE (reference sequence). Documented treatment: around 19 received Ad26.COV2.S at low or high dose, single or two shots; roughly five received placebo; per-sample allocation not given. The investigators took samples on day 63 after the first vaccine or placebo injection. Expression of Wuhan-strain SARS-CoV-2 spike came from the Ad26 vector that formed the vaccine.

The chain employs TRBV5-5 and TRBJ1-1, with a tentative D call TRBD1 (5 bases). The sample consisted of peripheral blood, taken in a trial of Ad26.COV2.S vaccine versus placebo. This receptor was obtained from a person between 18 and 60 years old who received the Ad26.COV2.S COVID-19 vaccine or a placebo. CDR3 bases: TGTGCCAGCAGCTTTTCTCACCCGGGACCCGACACTGAAGCTTTCTTT. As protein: CASSFSHPGPDTEAFF.